The T cell receptor beta chain under discussion was sequenced for a study of blood T cell repertoires in COVID-19. Original methodology: The authors estimated nucleated cell counts from reference gene primer amplification. Only in-frame clones appear in the TCRdb table, and some are missing; sequencing was by immunoSEQ multiplex PCR. For V, J and clone size, that table is used; D and trimming come from the DNA. The sample gives 350,000 to 450,000 clones, roughly 90% of which show up once; approximately 1.5% is in the top ten. Germline V gene sequence: CDR1 KGHSH, CDR2 LQKENI. This CDR3 is built from 16 residues. V was clipped by 3 bases and J by 0 bases, with 15 bases between them.

The chain employs TRBV18 and TRBJ2-7, with D tentatively TRBD2 (5 bases). Sequenced sample: PBMCs or T cells enriched from blood (not recorded which). This receptor was taken from a woman aged 18 to 35 who had been exposed to COVID-19. This CDR3 is CASSPGSGLLSYEQYF. In DNA form, the CDR3 reads TGTGCCAGCTCACCGGGGAGCGGACTTCTCTCCTACGAGCAGTACTTC.